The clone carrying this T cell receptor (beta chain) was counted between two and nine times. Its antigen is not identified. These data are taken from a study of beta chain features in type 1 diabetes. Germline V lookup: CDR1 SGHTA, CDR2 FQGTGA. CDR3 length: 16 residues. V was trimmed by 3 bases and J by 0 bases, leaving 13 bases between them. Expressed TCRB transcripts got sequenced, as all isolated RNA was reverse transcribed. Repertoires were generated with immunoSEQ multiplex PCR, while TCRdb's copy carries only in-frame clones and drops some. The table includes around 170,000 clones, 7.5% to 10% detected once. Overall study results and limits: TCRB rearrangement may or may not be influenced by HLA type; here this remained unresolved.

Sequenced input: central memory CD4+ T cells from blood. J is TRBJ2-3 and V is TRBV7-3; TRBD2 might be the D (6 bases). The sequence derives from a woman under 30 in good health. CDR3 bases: TGTGCCAGCAGCTTTGTTGGAGGGTCCAGCACAGATACGCAGTATTTT. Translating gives CASSFVGGSSTDTQYF.